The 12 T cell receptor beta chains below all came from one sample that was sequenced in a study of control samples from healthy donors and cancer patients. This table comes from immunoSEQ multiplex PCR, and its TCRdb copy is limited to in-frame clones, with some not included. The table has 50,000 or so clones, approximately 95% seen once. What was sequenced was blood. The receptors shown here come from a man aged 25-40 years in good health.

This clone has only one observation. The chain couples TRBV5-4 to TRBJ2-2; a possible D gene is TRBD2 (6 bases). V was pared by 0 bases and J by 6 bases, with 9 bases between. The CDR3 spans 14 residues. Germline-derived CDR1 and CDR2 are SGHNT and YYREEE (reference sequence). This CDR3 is CASSLEAGPGELFF. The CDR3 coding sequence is TGTGCCAGCAGCTTGGAGGCGGGGCCCGGGGAGCTGTTTTTT.

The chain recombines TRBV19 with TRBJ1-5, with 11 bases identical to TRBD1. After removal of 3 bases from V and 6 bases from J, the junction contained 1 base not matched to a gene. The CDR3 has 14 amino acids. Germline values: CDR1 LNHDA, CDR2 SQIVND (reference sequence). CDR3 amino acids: CASSIGTGGQPQHF. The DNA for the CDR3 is TGTGCCAGTAGTATCGGGACAGGGGGTCAGCCCCAGCATTTT. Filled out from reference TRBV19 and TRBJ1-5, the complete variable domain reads DGGITQSPKYLFRKEGQNVTLSCEQNLNHDAMYWYRQDPGQGLRLIYYSQIVNDFQKGDIAEGYSVSREKKESFPLTVTSAQKNPTAFYLCASSIGTGGQPQHFGDGTRLSIL.

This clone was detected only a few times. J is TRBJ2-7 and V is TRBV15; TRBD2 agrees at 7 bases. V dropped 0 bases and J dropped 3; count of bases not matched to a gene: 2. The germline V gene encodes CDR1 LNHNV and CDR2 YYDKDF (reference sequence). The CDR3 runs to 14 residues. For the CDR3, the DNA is TGTGCCACCAGCAGAGAACGGGGGGTCTACGAGCAGTACTTC. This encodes CATSRERGVYEQYF.

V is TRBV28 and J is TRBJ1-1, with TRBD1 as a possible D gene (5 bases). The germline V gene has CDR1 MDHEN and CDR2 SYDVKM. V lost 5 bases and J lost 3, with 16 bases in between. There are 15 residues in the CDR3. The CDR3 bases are TGTGCCAGCAGTACCATCGGGACTGACTACACTGAAGCTTTCTTT. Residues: CASSTIGTDYTEAFF.

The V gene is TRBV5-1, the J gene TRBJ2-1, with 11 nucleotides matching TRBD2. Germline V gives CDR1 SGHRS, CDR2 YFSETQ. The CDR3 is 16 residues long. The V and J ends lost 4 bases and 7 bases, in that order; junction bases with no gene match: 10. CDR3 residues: CASSQTSGEIRNEQFF. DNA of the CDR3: TGCGCCAGCAGCCAGACTAGCGGGGAGATTAGGAATGAGCAGTTCTTC.

The CDR3: CASSQADRVNEQYF. DNA of the CDR3: TGCGCCAGCAGCCAAGCGGATAGGGTCAACGAGCAGTACTTC. This chain links TRBV4-1 with TRBJ2-7; unclear D gene. V lost 1 base and J lost 5, with 12 bases in between. The CDR3 sequence is 14 residues long. The germline gives CDR1 MGHRA, CDR2 YSYEKL.

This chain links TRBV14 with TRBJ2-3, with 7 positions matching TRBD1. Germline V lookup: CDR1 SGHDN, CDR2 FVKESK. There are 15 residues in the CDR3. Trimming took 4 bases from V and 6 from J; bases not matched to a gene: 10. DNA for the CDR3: TGTGCCAGCAGCCCAATACAGGGGCGCTTGGATACGCAGTATTTT. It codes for CASSPIQGRLDTQYF.

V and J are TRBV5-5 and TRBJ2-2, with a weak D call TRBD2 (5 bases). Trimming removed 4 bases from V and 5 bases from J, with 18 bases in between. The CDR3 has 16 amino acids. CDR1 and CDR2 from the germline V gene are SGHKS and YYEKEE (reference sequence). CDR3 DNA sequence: TGTGCCAGCAGCGCAGACTACAGAGGAACAACCGGGGAGCTGTTTTTT. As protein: CASSADYRGTTGELFF. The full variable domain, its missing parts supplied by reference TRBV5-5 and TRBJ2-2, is DAGVTQSPTHLIKTRGQQVTLRCSPISGHKSVSWYQQVLGQGPQFIFQYYEKEERGRGNFPDRFSARQFPNYSSELNVNALLLGDSALYLCASSADYRGTTGELFFGEGSRLTVL.

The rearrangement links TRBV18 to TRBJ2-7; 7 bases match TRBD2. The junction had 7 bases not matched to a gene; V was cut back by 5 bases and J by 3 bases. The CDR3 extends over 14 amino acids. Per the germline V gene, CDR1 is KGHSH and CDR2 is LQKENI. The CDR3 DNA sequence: TGTGCCAGCTCAGGGCCTAGCGGATACTACGAGCAGTACTTC. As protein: CASSGPSGYYEQYF.

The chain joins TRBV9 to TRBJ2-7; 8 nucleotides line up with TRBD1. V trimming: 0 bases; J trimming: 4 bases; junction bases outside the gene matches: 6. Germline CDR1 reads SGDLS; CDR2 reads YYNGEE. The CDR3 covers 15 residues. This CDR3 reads CASSVGAGGHYEQYF. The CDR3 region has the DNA TGTGCCAGCAGCGTAGGGGCAGGGGGCCATTACGAGCAGTACTTC.

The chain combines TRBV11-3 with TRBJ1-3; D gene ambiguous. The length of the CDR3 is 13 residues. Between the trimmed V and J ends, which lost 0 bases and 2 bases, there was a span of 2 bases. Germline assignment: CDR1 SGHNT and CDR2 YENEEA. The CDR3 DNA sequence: TGTGCCAGCAGCTTAGAAGCTGGAAACACCATATATTTT. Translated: CASSLEAGNTIYF.

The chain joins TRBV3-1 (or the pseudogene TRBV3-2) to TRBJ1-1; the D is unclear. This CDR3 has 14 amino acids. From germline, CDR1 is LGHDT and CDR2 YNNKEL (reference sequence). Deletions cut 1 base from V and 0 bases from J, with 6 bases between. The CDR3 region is CASSQVPVNTEAFF. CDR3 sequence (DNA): TGTGCCAGCAGCCAAGTGCCCGTGAACACTGAAGCTTTCTTT.